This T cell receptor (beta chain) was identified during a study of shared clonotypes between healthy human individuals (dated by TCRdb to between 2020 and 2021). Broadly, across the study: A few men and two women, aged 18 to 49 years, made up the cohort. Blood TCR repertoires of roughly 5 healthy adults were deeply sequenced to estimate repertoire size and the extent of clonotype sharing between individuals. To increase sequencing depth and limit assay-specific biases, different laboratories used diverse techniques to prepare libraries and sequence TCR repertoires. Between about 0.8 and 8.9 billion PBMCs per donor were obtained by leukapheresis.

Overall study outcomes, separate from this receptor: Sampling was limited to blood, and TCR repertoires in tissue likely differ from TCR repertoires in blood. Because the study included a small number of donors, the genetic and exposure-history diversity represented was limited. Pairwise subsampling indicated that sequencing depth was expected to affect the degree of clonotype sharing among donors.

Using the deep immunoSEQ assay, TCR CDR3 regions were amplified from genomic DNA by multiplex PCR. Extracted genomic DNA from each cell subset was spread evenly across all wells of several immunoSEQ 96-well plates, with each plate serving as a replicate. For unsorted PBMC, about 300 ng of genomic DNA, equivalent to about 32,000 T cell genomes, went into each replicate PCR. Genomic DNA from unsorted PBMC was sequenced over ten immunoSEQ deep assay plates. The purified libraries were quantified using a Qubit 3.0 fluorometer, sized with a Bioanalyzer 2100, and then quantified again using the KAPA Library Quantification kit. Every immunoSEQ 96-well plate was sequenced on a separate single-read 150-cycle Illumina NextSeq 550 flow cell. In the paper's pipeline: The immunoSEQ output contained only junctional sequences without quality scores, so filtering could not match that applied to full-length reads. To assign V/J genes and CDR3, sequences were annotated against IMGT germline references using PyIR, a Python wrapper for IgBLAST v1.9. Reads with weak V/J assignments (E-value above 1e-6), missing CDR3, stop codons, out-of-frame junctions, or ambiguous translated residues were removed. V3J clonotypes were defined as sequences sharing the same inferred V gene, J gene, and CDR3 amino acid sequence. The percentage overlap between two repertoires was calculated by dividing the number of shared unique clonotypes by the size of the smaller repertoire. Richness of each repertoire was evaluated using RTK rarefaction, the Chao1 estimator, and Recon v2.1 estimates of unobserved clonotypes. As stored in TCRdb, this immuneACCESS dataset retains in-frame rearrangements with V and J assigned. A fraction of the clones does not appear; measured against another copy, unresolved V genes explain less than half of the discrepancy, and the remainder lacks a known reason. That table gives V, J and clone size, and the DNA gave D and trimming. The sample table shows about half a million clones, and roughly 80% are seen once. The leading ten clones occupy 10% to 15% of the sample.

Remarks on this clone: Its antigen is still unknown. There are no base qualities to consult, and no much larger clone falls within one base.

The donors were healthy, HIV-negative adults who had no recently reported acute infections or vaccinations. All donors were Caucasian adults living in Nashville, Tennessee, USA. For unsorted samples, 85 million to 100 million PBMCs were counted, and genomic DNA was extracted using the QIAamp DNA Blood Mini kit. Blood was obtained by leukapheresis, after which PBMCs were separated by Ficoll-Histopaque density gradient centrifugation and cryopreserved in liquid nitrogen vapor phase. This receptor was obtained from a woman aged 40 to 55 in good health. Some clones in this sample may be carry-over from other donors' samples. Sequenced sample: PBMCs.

The CDR3 loop reads CASSPAFREDRYEQYF. The DNA is as follows: TGTGCCAGTAGTCCCGCCTTCCGGGAGGATCGTTACGAGCAGTACTTC. This receptor chain uses TRBV19 and TRBJ2-7, with 7 middle bases fitting TRBD2. CDR1 LNHDA and CDR2 SQIVND are derived from the germline V gene (reference sequence). The cysteine opens and the phenylalanine closes a CDR3 of 16 amino acids. The sequence is cut down to CDR3 DNA, 48 bases in frame from base 1. Relative to germline, V is missing 5 bases and J is missing 4 bases, with 14 bases of the junction outside any gene match. The entire variable domain, with the stretches around the CDR3 drawn from the reference TRBV19 and TRBJ2-7 proteins, is DGGITQSPKYLFRKEGQNVTLSCEQNLNHDAMYWYRQDPGQGLRLIYYSQIVNDFQKGDIAEGYSVSREKKESFPLTVTSAQKNPTAFYLCASSPAFREDRYEQYFGPGTRLTVT.